These 9 T cell receptor beta chains originate from one sample sequenced in a study of neurological immune-mediated disorders. TCRdb itself ran the 5' RACE reads through MiXCR, one entry per CDR3 protein. The sample consists of some 87,000 distinct CDR3 sequences, less than 15% of them appearing once. Described time point: longitudinal time-point 2. The sequenced material came from PBMCs. Source of these receptors: a female donor with HTLV-1-associated myelopathy (HAM/TSP).

This clonotype was seen many times. V gene TRBV12-3 or TRBV12-4 combines with J gene TRBJ1-5; maybe TRBD1 (6 bases). This CDR3 contains 15 residues. Trimming removed 1 base from V and 7 bases from J, with 14 bases in between. The CDR3, as DNA: TGTGCCAGCAGTTTAGGAGTGGGGGCTGGGCAGCCCCAGCATTTT. Amino acids: CASSLGVGAGQPQHF.

In its sample, this clonotype was seen many times. The chain links TRBV20-1 to TRBJ2-1, with TRBD2 identical over 10 bases. V lost 3 bases to trimming and J lost 7 bases; unmatched junction nucleotides: 6. The CDR3 contains 14 residues. Germline V gene sequence: CDR1 DFQATT, CDR2 SNEGSKA (reference sequence). In DNA, the CDR3 is TGCAGTGCTAGCAGCGGGGGGGCGTATAATGAGCAGTTCTTC. The encoded protein is CSASSGGAYNEQFF.

This clonotype was counted ten times or more. The chain couples TRBV6-1 to TRBJ1-5; D unclear. The CDR3 consists of 14 residues. The V gene lost 3 bases and the J gene lost 4 bases, with 10 bases spanning the gap. From germline, CDR1 is MNHNS and CDR2 SASEGT. For the CDR3, the DNA is TGTGCCAGCAGTGAGTCCGGGCTGAATCAGCCCCAGCATTTT. Its protein is CASSESGLNQPQHF.

This clonotype was detected many times. The rearrangement links TRBV5-1 to TRBJ2-3, with 8 bases aligning to TRBD1. Per germline, CDR1 SGHRS and CDR2 YFSETQ. With 2 bases clipped from V and 4 bases from J, the junction kept 3 bases outside the gene matches. The length of the CDR3 is 14 residues. CDR3 coding DNA: TGCGCCAGCAGCTTTGGACAGGGCGCAGATACGCAGTATTTT. Translation: CASSFGQGADTQYF.

This clonotype came up a few times. This chain joins TRBV7-2 and TRBJ2-5; no firm D call. The CDR3 consists of 14 residues. The germline V gene has CDR1 SGHTA and CDR2 FQGNSA. The V and J ends lost 2 bases and 1 base respectively, with 8 bases between them. CDR3 residues: CASSLSLFQETQYF. In DNA form, the CDR3 reads TGTGCCAGCAGCTTATCCCTATTCCAAGAGACCCAGTACTTC.

There are many counts of this clonotype. The V gene is TRBV4-1, the J gene TRBJ1-4; a possible D gene is TRBD1 (6 bases). Germline V gene data show CDR1 as MGHRA and CDR2 as YSYEKL. Trimming cost V 0 bases and J 8 bases, with 13 bases left between them. The CDR3 runs to 15 residues. The CDR3 reads CASSQEGGVGEKLFF. The CDR3 DNA is TGCGCCAGCAGCCAAGAAGGGGGGGTAGGGGAAAAACTGTTTTTT.

This clonotype was detected many times. The chain carries TRBV28 and TRBJ1-4; no clear D. V was shortened by 5 bases and J by 5 bases, with 6 bases between the two germline ends. CDR3 length: 12 residues. Germline values: CDR1 MDHEN, CDR2 SYDVKM. The CDR3 reads CASSPYNEKLFF. The CDR3 nucleotides are TGTGCCAGCAGTCCCTACAATGAAAAACTGTTTTTT.

Concerning this clonotype: This may be a read error: a much more frequent sequence differs by one nucleotide. The V and J genes are TRBV12-3 or TRBV12-4 and TRBJ2-4; D not certain. V was cut by 5 bases and J by 6 bases, with 11 bases left in between. The CDR3 totals 13 residues. The CDR3 DNA is TGTGCCAGCAGTCCGGTGGAGCCAAACATTCAGTACTTC. It translates to CASSPVEPNIQYF.

This clonotype was seen repeatedly, ten times or more. The chain employs TRBV12-3 or TRBV12-4 and TRBJ2-7; a possible D gene is TRBD1 (8 bases). The CDR3 sequence is 16 residues long. Trimming shortened V by 3 bases and J by 4 bases, and 19 bases separated the two germline ends. CDR3 sequence reads: CASSFRPSGQGYEQYF. In DNA form, the CDR3 reads TGTGCCAGCAGTTTTCGCCCTAGCGGACAGGGTTACGAGCAGTACTTC.